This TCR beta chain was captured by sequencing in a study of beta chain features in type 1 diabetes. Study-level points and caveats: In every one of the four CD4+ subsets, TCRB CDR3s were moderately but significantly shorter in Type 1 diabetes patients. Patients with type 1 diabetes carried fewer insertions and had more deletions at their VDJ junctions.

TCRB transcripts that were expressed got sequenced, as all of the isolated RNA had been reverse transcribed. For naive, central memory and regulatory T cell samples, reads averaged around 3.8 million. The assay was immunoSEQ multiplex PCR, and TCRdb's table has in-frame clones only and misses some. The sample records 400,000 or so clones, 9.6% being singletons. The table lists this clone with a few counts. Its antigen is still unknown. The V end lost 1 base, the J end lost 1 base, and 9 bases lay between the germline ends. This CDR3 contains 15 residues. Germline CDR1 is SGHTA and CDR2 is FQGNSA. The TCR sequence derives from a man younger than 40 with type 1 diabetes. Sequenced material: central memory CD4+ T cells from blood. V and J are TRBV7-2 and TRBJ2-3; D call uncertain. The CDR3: CASSLVEARTDTQYF. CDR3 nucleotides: TGTGCCAGCAGCTTAGTAGAAGCTCGCACAGATACGCAGTATTTT.